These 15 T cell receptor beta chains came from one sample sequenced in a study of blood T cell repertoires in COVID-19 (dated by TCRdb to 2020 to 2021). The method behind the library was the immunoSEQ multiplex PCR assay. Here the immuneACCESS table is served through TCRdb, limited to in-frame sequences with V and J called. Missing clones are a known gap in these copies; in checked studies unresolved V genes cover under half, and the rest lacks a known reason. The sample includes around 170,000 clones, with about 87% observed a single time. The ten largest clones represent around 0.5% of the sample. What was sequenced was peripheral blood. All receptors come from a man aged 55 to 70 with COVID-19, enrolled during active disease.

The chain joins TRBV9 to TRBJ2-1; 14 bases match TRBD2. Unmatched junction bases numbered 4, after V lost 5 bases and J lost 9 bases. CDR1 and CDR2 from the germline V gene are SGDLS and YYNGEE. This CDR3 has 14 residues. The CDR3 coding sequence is TGTGCCAGCAGGGGACTAGCGGGAGCTGGTGAGCAGTTCTTC. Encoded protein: CASRGLAGAGEQFF.

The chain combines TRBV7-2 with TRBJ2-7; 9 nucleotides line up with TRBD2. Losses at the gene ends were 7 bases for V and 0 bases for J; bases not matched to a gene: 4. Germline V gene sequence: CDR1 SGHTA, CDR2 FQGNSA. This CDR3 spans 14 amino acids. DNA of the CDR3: TGTGCCAGCAAAGGTAGCGGGAGCTCCTACGAGCAGTACTTC. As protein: CASKGSGSSYEQYF. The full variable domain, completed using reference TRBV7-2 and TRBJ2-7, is GAGVSQSPSNKVTEKGKDVELRCDPISGHTALYWYRQSLGQGLEFLIYFQGNSAPDKSGLPSDRFSAERTGGSVSTLTIQRTQQEDSAVYLCASKGSGSSYEQYFGPGTRLTVT.

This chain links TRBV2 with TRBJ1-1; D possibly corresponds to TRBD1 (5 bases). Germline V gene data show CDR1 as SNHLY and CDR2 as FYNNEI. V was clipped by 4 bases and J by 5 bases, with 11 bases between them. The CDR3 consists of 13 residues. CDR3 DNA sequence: TGTGCCAGCAGTGGGGGGGGTAGGACTGAAGCTTTCTTT. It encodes CASSGGGRTEAFF.

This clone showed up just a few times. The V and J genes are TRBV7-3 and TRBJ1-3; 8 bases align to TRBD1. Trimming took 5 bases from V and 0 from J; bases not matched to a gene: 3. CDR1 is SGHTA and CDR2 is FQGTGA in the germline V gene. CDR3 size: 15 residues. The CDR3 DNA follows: TGTGCCAGCAGCACGACAGGGGACTCTGGAAACACCATATATTTT. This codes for CASSTTGDSGNTIYF.

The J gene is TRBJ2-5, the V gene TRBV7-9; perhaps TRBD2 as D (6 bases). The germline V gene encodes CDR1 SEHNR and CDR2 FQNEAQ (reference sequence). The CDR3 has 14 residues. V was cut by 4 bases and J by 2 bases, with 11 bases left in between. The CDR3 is CASSSISGQETQYF. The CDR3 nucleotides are TGTGCCAGCAGCTCCATTAGCGGTCAAGAGACCCAGTACTTC. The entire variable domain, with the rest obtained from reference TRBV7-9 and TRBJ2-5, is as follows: DTGVSQNPRHKITKRGQNVTFRCDPISEHNRLYWYRQTLGQGPEFLTYFQNEAQLEKSRLLSDRFSAERPKGSFSTLEIQRTEQGDSAMYLCASSSISGQETQYFGPGTRLLVL.

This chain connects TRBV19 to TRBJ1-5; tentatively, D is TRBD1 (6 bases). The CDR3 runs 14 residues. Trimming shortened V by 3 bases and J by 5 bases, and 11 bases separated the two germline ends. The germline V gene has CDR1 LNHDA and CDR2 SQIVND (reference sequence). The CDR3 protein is CASSIPQGYQPQHF. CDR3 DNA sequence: TGTGCCAGTAGTATCCCACAGGGTTATCAGCCCCAGCATTTT.

CDR3 sequence: CASSLPGLAGGYEQYF. The CDR3 coding sequence is TGCGCCAGCAGCTTACCGGGACTAGCGGGGGGTTACGAGCAGTACTTC. The genes are TRBV5-1 and TRBJ2-7; 15 bases fit TRBD2. V lost 2 bases to trimming and J lost 4 bases; unmatched junction nucleotides: 4. Germline CDR1 and CDR2: SGHRS and YFSETQ. This CDR3 spans 16 amino acids.

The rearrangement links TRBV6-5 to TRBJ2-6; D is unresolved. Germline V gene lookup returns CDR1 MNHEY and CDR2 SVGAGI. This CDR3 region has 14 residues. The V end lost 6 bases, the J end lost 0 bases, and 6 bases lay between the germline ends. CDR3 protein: CASRLDSGANVLTF. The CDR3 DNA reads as TGTGCCAGCAGGTTAGACTCTGGGGCCAACGTCCTGACTTTC.

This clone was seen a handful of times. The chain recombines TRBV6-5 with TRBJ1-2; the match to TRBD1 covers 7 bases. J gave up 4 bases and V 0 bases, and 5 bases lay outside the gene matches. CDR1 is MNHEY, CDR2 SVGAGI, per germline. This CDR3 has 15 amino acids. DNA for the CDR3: TGTGCCAGCAGTTACTCGGGACAGAAGGCCTATGGCTACACCTTC. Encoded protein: CASSYSGQKAYGYTF.

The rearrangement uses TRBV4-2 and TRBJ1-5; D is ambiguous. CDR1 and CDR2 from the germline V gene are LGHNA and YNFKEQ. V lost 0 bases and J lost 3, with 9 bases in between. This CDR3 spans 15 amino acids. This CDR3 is CASSQDRFDNQPQHF. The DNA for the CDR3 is TGTGCCAGCAGCCAAGATCGGTTCGACAATCAGCCCCAGCATTTT.

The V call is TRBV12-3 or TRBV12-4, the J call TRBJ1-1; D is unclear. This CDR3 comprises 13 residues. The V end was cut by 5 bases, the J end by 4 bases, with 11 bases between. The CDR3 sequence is CASSLQQSTEAFF. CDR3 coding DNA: TGTGCCAGCAGTCTACAGCAGAGCACTGAAGCTTTCTTT.

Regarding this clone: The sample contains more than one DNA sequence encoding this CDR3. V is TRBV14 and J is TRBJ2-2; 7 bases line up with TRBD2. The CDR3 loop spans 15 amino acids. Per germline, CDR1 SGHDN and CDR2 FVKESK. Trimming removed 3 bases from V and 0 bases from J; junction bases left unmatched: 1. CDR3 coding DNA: TGTGCCAGCAGCCACCGGGGGGCGAACACCGGGGAGCTGTTTTTT. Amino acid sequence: CASSHRGANTGELFF.

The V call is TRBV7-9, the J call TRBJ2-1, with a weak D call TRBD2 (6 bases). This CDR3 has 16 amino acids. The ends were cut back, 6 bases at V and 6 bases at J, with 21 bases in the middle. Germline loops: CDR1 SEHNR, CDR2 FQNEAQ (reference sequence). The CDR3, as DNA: TGTGCCAGCAGTCCCCCCGGGAGCCACCCCCCCAATGAGCAGTTCTTC. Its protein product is CASSPPGSHPPNEQFF.

In DNA, the CDR3 is TGTGCCAGCAGCCGCGGCAACATTGGCAATCAGCCCCAGCATTTT. It yields the protein CASSRGNIGNQPQHF. This chain connects TRBV5-8 to TRBJ1-5; D remains unclear. V shed 4 bases and J shed 2 bases, with 13 bases lying between them. This CDR3 comprises 15 residues. Germline V gene lookup returns CDR1 SGHTS and CDR2 YDEGEE.

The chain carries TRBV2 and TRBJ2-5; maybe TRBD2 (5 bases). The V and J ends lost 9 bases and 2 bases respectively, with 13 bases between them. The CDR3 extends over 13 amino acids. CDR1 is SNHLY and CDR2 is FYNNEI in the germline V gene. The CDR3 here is CASLLETQETQYF. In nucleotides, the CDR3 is TGTGCCAGTCTACTAGAGACGCAAGAGACCCAGTACTTC.